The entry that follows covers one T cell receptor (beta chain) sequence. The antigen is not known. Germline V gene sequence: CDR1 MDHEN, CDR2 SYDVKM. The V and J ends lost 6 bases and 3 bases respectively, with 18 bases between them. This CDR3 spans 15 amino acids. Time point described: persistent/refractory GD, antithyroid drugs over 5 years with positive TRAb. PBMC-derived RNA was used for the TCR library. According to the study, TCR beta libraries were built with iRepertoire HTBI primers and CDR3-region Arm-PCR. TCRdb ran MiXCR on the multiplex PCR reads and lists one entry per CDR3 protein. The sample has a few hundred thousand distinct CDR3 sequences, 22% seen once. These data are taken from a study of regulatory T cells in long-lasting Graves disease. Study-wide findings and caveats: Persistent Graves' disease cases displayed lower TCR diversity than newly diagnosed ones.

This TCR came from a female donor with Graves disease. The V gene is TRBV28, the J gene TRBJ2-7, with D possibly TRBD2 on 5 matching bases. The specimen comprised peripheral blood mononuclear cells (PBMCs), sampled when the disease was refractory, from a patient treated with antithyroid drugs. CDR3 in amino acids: CASSFSPPGYYEQYF. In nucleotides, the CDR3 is TGTGCCAGCAGCTTTTCCCCTCCGGGGTACTACGAGCAGTACTTC.